The rows below give T cell receptor beta chains drawn from one sample of a study of technical replicates of blood from a few donors. Produced via immunoSEQ multiplex PCR; TCRdb's table is partial and in-frame only. Of some 14,000 clones listed, around 83% were seen once; the top ten hold around 12%. The sequenced sample consisted of PBMCs. These receptors all come from a human donor in good health. Each CDR3 is given with its conserved first and last residue. D genes are given only for firm matches. The size field is filled for only some rows; it gives once, few, many or a size class.

>-|TRBV19|TRBJ1-2|TRBD1
TGTGCCAGTAGTATAGCTGGGGACAGGGGACGAGGCTACACCTTC
CASSIAGDRGRGYTF
>-|TRBV28|TRBJ2-7|-
TGTGCCAGCGCCTTTCGCGAAACGATCTTCTACGAGCAGTACTTC
CASAFRETIFYEQYF
>-|TRBV19|TRBJ1-5|TRBD1
TGTGCCAGTAGTTGGGCAGGGGGCATTAATCAGCCCCAGCATTTT
CASSWAGGINQPQHF
>few|TRBV6-1|TRBJ2-7|-
TGTGCCAGCAGGGAGGTGGCAGCTGGCGAGCAGTACTTC
CASREVAAGEQYF
>-|TRBV19|TRBJ1-5|-
TGTGCCAGTAGTATAGGTGGCCGGAGTTTAGGGCCCCAGCATTTT
CASSIGGRSLGPQHF
>-|TRBV4-2|TRBJ1-5|-
TGTGCCAGCAGCCGCTCACCGGGGGGGACCAATCAGCCCCAGCATTTT
CASSRSPGGTNQPQHF
>few|TRBV12-1|TRBJ2-1|-
TGTGCCAGCAGCTTGGGGACTAGCGGGAGGGATGAGCAGTTCTTC
CASSLGTSGRDEQFF
>-|TRBV2|TRBJ1-1|-
TGTGCCAGCAGTGTATCACAGAACACTGAAGCTTTCTTT
CASSVSQNTEAFF
>-|TRBV6-5|TRBJ1-2|TRBD1
TGTGCCAGCAGTTACTCCCTCACAGGGGCCGGTGGCTACACCTTC
CASSYSLTGAGGYTF
>-|TRBV27|TRBJ1-2|-
TGTGCCAGCAGTTTACAGGGAAACTATGGCTACACCTTC
CASSLQGNYGYTF
>-|TRBV29-1|TRBJ2-1|TRBD2
TGCAGCGTTCTGGGCGGGAGGGATTACAATGAGCAGTTCTTC
CSVLGGRDYNEQFF
>-|TRBV28|TRBJ2-1|TRBD2
TGTGCCAGCACCCCGTCGGGACTAGCGGGAGGTGAGCAGTTCTTC
CASTPSGLAGGEQFF
>few|TRBV7-3|TRBJ2-5|-
TGTGCCAGCAGCTCGGGGGGCCAAAAAGAGACCCAGTACTTC
CASSSGGQKETQYF
>-|TRBV23-1|TRBJ1-1|-
TGCGCCAGCAGTCAGCGGATCATGAACACTGAAGCTTTCTTT
CASSQRIMNTEAFF
>once|TRBV11-3|TRBJ2-5|-
TGTGCCAGCAGCGAAACTGAAGAGACCCAGTACTTC
CASSETEETQYF
>-|TRBV6-5|TRBJ2-1|TRBD2
TGTGCCAGCAGTTTACTAGCGGGAGTATTTGGTGAGCAGTTCTTC
CASSLLAGVFGEQFF
>-|TRBV28|TRBJ2-3|-
TGTGCCAGCAGTTTAATGCCTGGGGCCCCCCGGGATACGCAGTATTTT
CASSLMPGAPRDTQYF
>-|TRBV6-5|TRBJ1-4|-
TGTGCCAGCAGTTCCACAGTAACTAATGAAAAACTGTTTTTT
CASSSTVTNEKLFF
>-|TRBV18|TRBJ2-2|-
TGTGCCAGCTCGCCCGAGATTGGCGGGGAGCTGTTTTTT
CASSPEIGGELFF
>-|TRBV5-6|TRBJ2-7|TRBD2
TGTGCCAGCAGCTTGGGACTAGCGGGAGACGAGCAGTACTTC
CASSLGLAGDEQYF
>-|TRBV7-8|TRBJ1-2|-
TGTGCCAGCAGCCCCCAAGGTACCGGGACTAACTATGGCTACACCTTC
CASSPQGTGTNYGYTF
>-|TRBV10-3|TRBJ2-5|TRBD2
TGTGCCATCAGTGAGTCGACTCGGGGGAGGGCCTTTCAAGAGACCCAGTACTTC
CAISESTRGRAFQETQYF
>-|TRBV7-3|TRBJ1-1|-
TGTGCCAGCAGCTGGGACTCAAACACTGAAGCTTTCTTT
CASSWDSNTEAFF
>few|TRBV7-9|TRBJ1-1|TRBD1
TGTGCCAGCAGCCCAGGACAGGGAGGGAACACTGAAGCTTTCTTT
CASSPGQGGNTEAFF
>-|TRBV2|TRBJ2-1|TRBD2
TGTGCCAGCAGTGGTCTGACGGGAGGGCCGGATGAGCAGTTCTTC
CASSGLTGGPDEQFF
>-|TRBV28|TRBJ2-1|-
TGTGCCAGCAGTTTTACCTTAACATACAATGAGCAGTTCTTC
CASSFTLTYNEQFF
>-|TRBV11-2|TRBJ2-1|-
TGTGCCAGCAGCTTACGTCAATCGTTAAGCAACTCCTACAATGAGCAGTTCTTC
CASSLRQSLSNSYNEQFF
>-|TRBV28|TRBJ2-5|-
TGTGCCAGCAGTGGACAGCCTCAGACCCAGTACTTC
CASSGQPQTQYF
>few|TRBV6-5|TRBJ2-5|-
TGTGCCAGCAGTTCCACCCCGGGGGTACAAGAGACCCAGTACTTC
CASSSTPGVQETQYF
>-|TRBV18|TRBJ2-1|TRBD2
TGTGCCAGCTCACCACAGCGGGAGTCCTACAATGAGCAGTTCTTC
CASSPQRESYNEQFF
>-|TRBV11-3|TRBJ2-2|-
TGTGCCAGCAGCTTAGCCACTCCGGGACTCCTCACCGGGGAGCTGTTTTTT
CASSLATPGLLTGELFF
>-|TRBV5-4|TRBJ1-1|TRBD1
TGTGCCAGCAGCTTTCACCGGGACAGCACTTTGAACACTGAAGCTTTCTTT
CASSFHRDSTLNTEAFF
>-|TRBV6-5|TRBJ2-1|-
TGTGCCAGCAGTTACTCTGGTTTTTCGCGAAACAATGAGCAGTTCTTC
CASSYSGFSRNNEQFF
>-|TRBV14|TRBJ2-3|-
TGTGCCAGCAGCCAAACAGCAGCTAGCACAGATACGCAGTATTTT
CASSQTAASTDTQYF
>-|TRBV6-5|TRBJ1-2|-
TGTGCCAGCAGTTACTCGAGTCAAGACTATGGCTACACCTTC
CASSYSSQDYGYTF
>-|TRBV6-1|TRBJ2-4|TRBD1
TGTGCCAGCGACAGGGGGCCTCAGGGCATTCAGTACTTC
CASDRGPQGIQYF
>-|TRBV7-9|TRBJ2-2|TRBD1
TGTGCCAGCAGTAGTAACCGTGTGACCGGGACAGCGAACACCGGGGAGCTGTTTTTT
CASSSNRVTGTANTGELFF
>-|TRBV28|TRBJ1-1|TRBD1
TGTGCCAGCAAAAGTACAGGGGCTGACCTTATGAACACTGAAGCTTTCTTT
CASKSTGADLMNTEAFF
>-|TRBV18|TRBJ2-1|TRBD2
TGTGCCAGCTCACCCCGGGAGGACAATGAGCAGTTCTTC
CASSPREDNEQFF
>-|TRBV28|TRBJ1-5|TRBD1
TGTGCCAACCAGGACAGGGTGGTCAATCAGCCCCAGCATTTT
CANQDRVVNQPQHF
>-|TRBV4-1|TRBJ2-7|-
TGCGCCAGCAGCCAGGCACTAACCTACGAGCAGTACTTC
CASSQALTYEQYF
>-|TRBV6-6|TRBJ1-4|TRBD1
TGTGCCAGCAGTAATGGACAGGGCCCCAATGAAAAACTGTTTTTT
CASSNGQGPNEKLFF
>few|TRBV27|TRBJ1-5|-
TGTGCCAGCAGTCGGGGGTATAGCAATCAGCCCCAGCATTTT
CASSRGYSNQPQHF
>-|TRBV5-1|TRBJ2-5|TRBD2
TGCGCCAGCAGCTTACTAGCGGGAGGGGTCGGAGAGACCCAGTACTTC
CASSLLAGGVGETQYF
>-|TRBV28|TRBJ2-2|TRBD1
TGTGCCAGCATCTCAGGGGGGAACACCGGGGAGCTGTTTTTT
CASISGGNTGELFF
>-|TRBV10-3|TRBJ2-5|-
TGTGCCATCGGTGGTAGCGGTGAAGAGACCCAGTACTTC
CAIGGSGEETQYF
>few|TRBV5-5|TRBJ2-7|-
TGTGCCAGCAGCTTGTTGCTAAGCTCCTACGAGCAGTACTTC
CASSLLLSSYEQYF
>-|TRBV27|TRBJ2-3|-
TGTGCCAGCAGTTCCCTTCCCGGGACTCGTAGGACAGATACGCAGTATTTT
CASSSLPGTRRTDTQYF
>-|TRBV6-5|TRBJ2-5|-
TGTGCCAGCAGCCGCGTTTATACGGGGAAGGAGACCCAGTACTTC
CASSRVYTGKETQYF